The rows below give T cell receptor beta chains drawn from one sample of a study of T cells in Graves' hyperthyroidism and ophthalmopathy. MiXCR, run by TCRdb on the multiplex PCR reads, gives a single entry per CDR3 protein. Among under 400,000 distinct CDR3 sequences listed, about 15% were seen once. The source material was blood. These TCRs come from a woman between 55 and 75 years old with Graves' hyperthyroidism. The CDR3 runs from the conserved cysteine through the conserved F or W. Fields, in order: J gene, clone size, D gene, V gene, CDR3 DNA, CDR3 protein. A D gene is named only where the DNA matches it firmly. Rows may omit the clone size; those that give it use once, few, many or a size class.

J gene: TRBJ2-3
clone size: NA
D gene: TRBD2
V gene: TRBV12-3/TRBV12-4
CDR3 DNA: TGTGCCAGCAGTTTAATTCTTGGGGGGACTAGCGGGAGGGCCCTGGAGTTAGATACGCAGTATTTT
CDR3 protein: CASSLILGGTSGRALELDTQYF

J gene: TRBJ2-4
clone size: few
D gene: NA
V gene: TRBV19
CDR3 DNA: TGTGCCAGTAACCTCAGGTCCAGCAAAAACATTCAGTACTTC
CDR3 protein: CASNLRSSKNIQYF

J gene: TRBJ2-1
clone size: many
D gene: NA
V gene: TRBV10-3
CDR3 DNA: TGTGCCATCAGTGAGAGAGGACTGGTAGTTGAGCAGTTCTTC
CDR3 protein: CAISERGLVVEQFF

J gene: TRBJ2-7
clone size: many
D gene: TRBD1
V gene: TRBV29-1
CDR3 DNA: TGCAGCGCCCTCCGGGACAGAAGCTCCTACGAGCAGTACTTC
CDR3 protein: CSALRDRSSYEQYF

J gene: TRBJ1-1
clone size: many
D gene: NA
V gene: TRBV7-8
CDR3 DNA: TGTGCCAGCAGCCTCCCGGGGGGGGGTACTGAAGCTTTCTTT
CDR3 protein: CASSLPGGGTEAFF

J gene: TRBJ1-2
clone size: many
D gene: TRBD1
V gene: TRBV5-5
CDR3 DNA: TGTGCCAGCAGCTTTAGAGGGGGCATCTATGGCTACACCTTC
CDR3 protein: CASSFRGGIYGYTF

J gene: TRBJ2-1
clone size: few
D gene: TRBD2
V gene: TRBV11-2
CDR3 DNA: TGCGCCAGCAGCCCCTTAGCGGGTCCCACCTACAATGAGCAGTTCTTC
CDR3 protein: CASSPLAGPTYNEQFF

J gene: TRBJ2-3
clone size: many
D gene: NA
V gene: TRBV2
CDR3 DNA: TGTGCCAGCAGTGAAAAGCAATATAGCACAGATACGCAGTATTTT
CDR3 protein: CASSEKQYSTDTQYF

J gene: TRBJ2-4
clone size: NA
D gene: NA
V gene: TRBV27
CDR3 DNA: TGTGCCAGCGGTATACAGGGTACAAAAAACATTCAGTACTTC
CDR3 protein: CASGIQGTKNIQYF

J gene: TRBJ2-3
clone size: NA
D gene: NA
V gene: TRBV6-1
CDR3 DNA: TGTGCCAGCAGTGAATCGGGTTTGGCGCAGTATTTT
CDR3 protein: CASSESGLAQYF

J gene: TRBJ2-4
clone size: many
D gene: NA
V gene: TRBV5-1
CDR3 DNA: TGCGCCAGCAGCTCTGGGACGCTGGGCATTCAGTACTTC
CDR3 protein: CASSSGTLGIQYF

J gene: TRBJ2-5
clone size: many
D gene: TRBD2
V gene: TRBV20-1
CDR3 DNA: TGCAGTGCTAGAAAGGGACTAGCGGGACAAGAGACCCAGTACTTC
CDR3 protein: CSARKGLAGQETQYF

J gene: TRBJ2-1
clone size: many
D gene: TRBD2
V gene: TRBV27
CDR3 DNA: TGTGCCAGCAGAAATAGCGGGAGGGGCAATGAGCAGTTCTTC
CDR3 protein: CASRNSGRGNEQFF

J gene: TRBJ2-4
clone size: few
D gene: NA
V gene: TRBV14
CDR3 DNA: TGTGCCAGCAGCCAAGAATTCGGGAACATTCAGTACTTC
CDR3 protein: CASSQEFGNIQYF

J gene: TRBJ1-5
clone size: many
D gene: NA
V gene: TRBV30
CDR3 DNA: TGTGCCTGGAGTGTTAACAGGGCTCCCCAGCATTTT
CDR3 protein: CAWSVNRAPQHF

J gene: TRBJ2-3
clone size: many
D gene: TRBD1
V gene: TRBV29-1
CDR3 DNA: TGCAGCGTTGATCAGGGGGTCATTACGACAGATACGCAGTATTTT
CDR3 protein: CSVDQGVITTDTQYF

J gene: TRBJ1-4
clone size: many
D gene: NA
V gene: TRBV11-2
CDR3 DNA: TGTGCCAGCAGTCCCCACCCCGGACAAATAGGGGAAAAACTGTTTTTT
CDR3 protein: CASSPHPGQIGEKLFF

J gene: TRBJ2-2
clone size: many
D gene: NA
V gene: TRBV12-3/TRBV12-4
CDR3 DNA: TGTGCCAGCAGTTTAAACAGCGGGAACACCGGGGAGCTGTTTTTT
CDR3 protein: CASSLNSGNTGELFF

J gene: TRBJ2-7
clone size: many
D gene: TRBD2
V gene: TRBV20-1
CDR3 DNA: TGCAGTGCTAGAGCGGGAGGGCGTAACGAGCAGTACTTC
CDR3 protein: CSARAGGRNEQYF

J gene: TRBJ2-7
clone size: many
D gene: NA
V gene: TRBV6-1
CDR3 DNA: TGTGCCAGCAGTTCAGCCGGGACATACACCTACGAGCAGTACTTC
CDR3 protein: CASSSAGTYTYEQYF

J gene: TRBJ2-1
clone size: many
D gene: TRBD2
V gene: TRBV2
CDR3 DNA: TGTGCCAGCAGTGAATCGATCCTAGCGGGAGATCGGATCTACAATGAGCAGTTCTTC
CDR3 protein: CASSESILAGDRIYNEQFF

J gene: TRBJ2-7
clone size: many
D gene: NA
V gene: TRBV6-1
CDR3 DNA: TGTGCCAGCAGCCGGGGCAGGGCCACCTACGAGCAGTACTTC
CDR3 protein: CASSRGRATYEQYF

J gene: TRBJ2-3
clone size: NA
D gene: TRBD1
V gene: TRBV20-1
CDR3 DNA: TGCAGTGCTAGGGCCCGGGACAGGGACCCAGATACGCAGTATTTT
CDR3 protein: CSARARDRDPDTQYF

J gene: TRBJ1-2
clone size: many
D gene: TRBD1
V gene: TRBV12-3/TRBV12-4
CDR3 DNA: TGTGCCAGCAGCCGACGACAGGGATTCTATGGCTACACCTTC
CDR3 protein: CASSRRQGFYGYTF

J gene: TRBJ1-1
clone size: many
D gene: NA
V gene: TRBV5-1
CDR3 DNA: TGCGCCAGCAGCCCCTTATCTTTGGGGGTTGGGACTGAAGCTTTCTTT
CDR3 protein: CASSPLSLGVGTEAFF

J gene: TRBJ2-3
clone size: many
D gene: NA
V gene: TRBV2
CDR3 DNA: TGTGCCAGTGGACGGGCCACAGATACGCAGTATTTT
CDR3 protein: CASGRATDTQYF

J gene: TRBJ1-1
clone size: many
D gene: NA
V gene: TRBV5-8
CDR3 DNA: TGTGCCAGCAGCTTGTTATGGGGAACTGAAGCTTTCTTT
CDR3 protein: CASSLLWGTEAFF

J gene: TRBJ2-1
clone size: NA
D gene: TRBD2
V gene: TRBV12-3/TRBV12-4
CDR3 DNA: TGTGCCAGCACCGAGGCGGGAGGGGGTGTGAATGAGCAGTTCTTC
CDR3 protein: CASTEAGGGVNEQFF

J gene: TRBJ1-2
clone size: many
D gene: TRBD1
V gene: TRBV5-1
CDR3 DNA: TGCGCCAGCAGCCCGGGGACAGGGGGCGCGATAGGCTACACCTTC
CDR3 protein: CASSPGTGGAIGYTF

J gene: TRBJ2-5
clone size: many
D gene: NA
V gene: TRBV28
CDR3 DNA: TGTGCCAGCGGCTATAGGTCGCTCCAAGAGACCCAGTACTTC
CDR3 protein: CASGYRSLQETQYF

J gene: TRBJ2-1
clone size: NA
D gene: NA
V gene: TRBV11-3
CDR3 DNA: TGTGCCAGCAGCTTAGTTCGGGACAGGGGACTAGCGGAAGACTCCTACAATGAGCAGTTCTTC
CDR3 protein: CASSLVRDRGLAEDSYNEQFF

J gene: TRBJ1-5
clone size: many
D gene: NA
V gene: TRBV18
CDR3 DNA: TGTGCCAGCTCACCGGACGGACGCAATCAGCCCCAGCATTTT
CDR3 protein: CASSPDGRNQPQHF

J gene: TRBJ1-5
clone size: few
D gene: NA
V gene: TRBV20-1
CDR3 DNA: TGCAGTGCCGTAGACTCCAAAGGCAATCAGCCCCAGCATTTT
CDR3 protein: CSAVDSKGNQPQHF

J gene: TRBJ2-3
clone size: many
D gene: TRBD2
V gene: TRBV7-9
CDR3 DNA: TGTGCCAGCAGTTCTAAAAGAACTAGCGGGAGGGCCGCGGGGGTGAATGCAGATACGCAGTATTTT
CDR3 protein: CASSSKRTSGRAAGVNADTQYF

J gene: TRBJ2-3
clone size: many
D gene: TRBD2
V gene: TRBV7-9
CDR3 DNA: TGTGCCAGCAGCACACTTAGCGGGACTGGCACAGATACGCAGTATTTT
CDR3 protein: CASSTLSGTGTDTQYF

J gene: TRBJ1-4
clone size: few
D gene: TRBD1
V gene: TRBV12-3/TRBV12-4
CDR3 DNA: TGTGCCAGCAGTTGGGGGACAGGGGGTGAAAAACTGTTTTTT
CDR3 protein: CASSWGTGGEKLFF

J gene: TRBJ1-3
clone size: NA
D gene: NA
V gene: TRBV6-1
CDR3 DNA: TGTGCCAGCAGACAACCCGGCTTCCGAAACACCATATATTTT
CDR3 protein: CASRQPGFRNTIYF

J gene: TRBJ2-3
clone size: few
D gene: NA
V gene: TRBV6-1
CDR3 DNA: TGTGCCAGCAGTGAACCCAGGGGAGGAGATACGCAGTATTTT
CDR3 protein: CASSEPRGGDTQYF

J gene: TRBJ2-7
clone size: many
D gene: NA
V gene: TRBV5-1
CDR3 DNA: TGCGCCAGCAGCTTGCTTGAAGGGACCTACGAGCAGTACTTC
CDR3 protein: CASSLLEGTYEQYF

J gene: TRBJ1-1
clone size: many
D gene: TRBD1
V gene: TRBV20-1
CDR3 DNA: TGCAGTGCTCCCGGGGACAGGAACACTGAAGCTTTCTTT
CDR3 protein: CSAPGDRNTEAFF

J gene: TRBJ2-3
clone size: NA
D gene: TRBD2
V gene: TRBV7-9
CDR3 DNA: TGTGCCAGCAGTCTAGGGGTGACTAGCGGGAGGGACACAGATACGCAGTATTTT
CDR3 protein: CASSLGVTSGRDTDTQYF

J gene: TRBJ2-5
clone size: NA
D gene: TRBD2
V gene: TRBV20-1
CDR3 DNA: TGCAGTGCTCCGCGTCGGGGGGGAGGAAAAGAGACCCAGTACTTC
CDR3 protein: CSAPRRGGGKETQYF

J gene: TRBJ2-5
clone size: many
D gene: TRBD2
V gene: TRBV5-8
CDR3 DNA: TGTGCCAGCAGCCGAACCGGGACTAGCGCTTCGTACCAAGAGACCCAGTACTTC
CDR3 protein: CASSRTGTSASYQETQYF

J gene: TRBJ2-1
clone size: NA
D gene: TRBD1
V gene: TRBV4-2
CDR3 DNA: TGTGCCAGCAGCCGGGGGGACAGGGGGTATAGTGAGCAGTTCTTC
CDR3 protein: CASSRGDRGYSEQFF

J gene: TRBJ2-6
clone size: NA
D gene: NA
V gene: TRBV20-1
CDR3 DNA: TGCAGTGCGCCCAGGTCCGGGGCCAACGTCCTGACTTTC
CDR3 protein: CSAPRSGANVLTF

J gene: TRBJ2-1
clone size: many
D gene: NA
V gene: TRBV7-2
CDR3 DNA: TGTGCCAGCAGCTCGGACTGGAGCTCCTACAATGAGCAGTTCTTC
CDR3 protein: CASSSDWSSYNEQFF

J gene: TRBJ2-1
clone size: many
D gene: TRBD2
V gene: TRBV30
CDR3 DNA: TGTGCCTGGATTACCATAGCGGGACCATACAATGAGCAGTTCTTC
CDR3 protein: CAWITIAGPYNEQFF

J gene: TRBJ2-3
clone size: many
D gene: TRBD2
V gene: TRBV6-1
CDR3 DNA: TGTGCCAGCAGGGACACTAGCGGGAGTCTGACAGATACGCAGTATTTT
CDR3 protein: CASRDTSGSLTDTQYF

J gene: TRBJ2-2
clone size: NA
D gene: TRBD1
V gene: TRBV5-6
CDR3 DNA: TGTGCCAGCAGCCCCGACAGGGAAGGGGCCGGGGAGCTGTTTTTT
CDR3 protein: CASSPDREGAGELFF

J gene: TRBJ1-1
clone size: many
D gene: TRBD1
V gene: TRBV10-3
CDR3 DNA: TGTGCCATCAGCGACAGGGAGAACACTGAAGCTTTCTTT
CDR3 protein: CAISDRENTEAFF

J gene: TRBJ2-7
clone size: few
D gene: NA
V gene: TRBV25-1
CDR3 DNA: TGTGCCAGCAGTAAGGAGCCTTACGAGCAGTACTTC
CDR3 protein: CASSKEPYEQYF

J gene: TRBJ2-1
clone size: few
D gene: TRBD1
V gene: TRBV4-1
CDR3 DNA: TGCGCCAGCAGCCCTCCGGGACAGGGGGCTTCCAATGAGCAGTTCTTC
CDR3 protein: CASSPPGQGASNEQFF

J gene: TRBJ2-1
clone size: many
D gene: NA
V gene: TRBV3-1
CDR3 DNA: TGTGCCAGCAGCCAGGCGCGGGCCAGTAGCGCTGAGCAGTTCTTC
CDR3 protein: CASSQARASSAEQFF

J gene: TRBJ2-1
clone size: many
D gene: NA
V gene: TRBV19
CDR3 DNA: TGTGCCAGTAGTTCGCCCCACGAACACAATGAGCAGTTCTTC
CDR3 protein: CASSSPHEHNEQFF

J gene: TRBJ2-7
clone size: many
D gene: TRBD2
V gene: TRBV6-1
CDR3 DNA: TGTGCCAGCAGCCCCGGGACTAGCGGGGTGACTACGCAGCAGTACTTC
CDR3 protein: CASSPGTSGVTTQQYF

J gene: TRBJ2-5
clone size: NA
D gene: NA
V gene: TRBV25-1
CDR3 DNA: TGTGCCAGCAGAGGACACATCCAAGAGACCCAGTACTTC
CDR3 protein: CASRGHIQETQYF